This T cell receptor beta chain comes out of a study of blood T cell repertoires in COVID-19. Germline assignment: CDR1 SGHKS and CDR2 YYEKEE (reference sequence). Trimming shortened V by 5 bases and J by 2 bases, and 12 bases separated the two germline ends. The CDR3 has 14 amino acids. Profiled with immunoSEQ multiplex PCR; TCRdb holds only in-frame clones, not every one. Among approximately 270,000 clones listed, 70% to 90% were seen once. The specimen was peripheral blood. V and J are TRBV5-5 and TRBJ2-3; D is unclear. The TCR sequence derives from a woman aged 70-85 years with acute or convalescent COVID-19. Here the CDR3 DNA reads TGTGCCAGCAGTCCTCCGGCGGTCACAGATACGCAGTATTTT. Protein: CASSPPAVTDTQYF.